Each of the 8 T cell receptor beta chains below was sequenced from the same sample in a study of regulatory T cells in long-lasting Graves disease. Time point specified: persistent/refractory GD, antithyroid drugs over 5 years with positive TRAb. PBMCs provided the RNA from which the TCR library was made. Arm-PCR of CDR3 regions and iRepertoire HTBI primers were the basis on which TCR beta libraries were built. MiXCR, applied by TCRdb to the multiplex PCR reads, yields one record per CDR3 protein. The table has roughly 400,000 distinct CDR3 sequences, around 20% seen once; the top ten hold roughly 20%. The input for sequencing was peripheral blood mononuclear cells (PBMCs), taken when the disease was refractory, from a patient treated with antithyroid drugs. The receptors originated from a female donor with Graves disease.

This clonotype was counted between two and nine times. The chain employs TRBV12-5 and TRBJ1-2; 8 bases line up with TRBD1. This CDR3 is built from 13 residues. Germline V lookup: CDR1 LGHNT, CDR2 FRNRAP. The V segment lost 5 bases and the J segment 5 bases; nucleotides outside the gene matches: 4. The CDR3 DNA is TGTGCTAGTGGTCGAACAGGGGGTTATGGCTACACCTTC. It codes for CASGRTGGYGYTF.

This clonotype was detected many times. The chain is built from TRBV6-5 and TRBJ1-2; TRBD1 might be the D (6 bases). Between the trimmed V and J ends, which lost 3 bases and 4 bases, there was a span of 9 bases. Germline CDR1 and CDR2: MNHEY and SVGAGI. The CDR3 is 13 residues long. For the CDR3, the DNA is TGTGCCAGCAGTTATCAGGGGATCTATGGCTACACCTTC. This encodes CASSYQGIYGYTF.

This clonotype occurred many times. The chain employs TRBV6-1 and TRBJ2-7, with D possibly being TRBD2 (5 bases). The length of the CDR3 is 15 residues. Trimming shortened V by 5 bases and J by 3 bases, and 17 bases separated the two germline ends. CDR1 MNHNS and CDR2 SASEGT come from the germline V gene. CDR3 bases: TGTGCCAGCAGTACCCCCCGGGGTGGCGACTACGAGCAGTACTTC. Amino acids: CASSTPRGGDYEQYF.

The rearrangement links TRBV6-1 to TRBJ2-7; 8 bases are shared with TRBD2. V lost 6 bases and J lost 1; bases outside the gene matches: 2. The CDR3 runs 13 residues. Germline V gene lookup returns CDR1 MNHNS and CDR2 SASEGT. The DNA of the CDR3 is TGTGCCAGCAGAGTAGCGGGATCCTACGAGCAGTACTTC. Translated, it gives CASRVAGSYEQYF.

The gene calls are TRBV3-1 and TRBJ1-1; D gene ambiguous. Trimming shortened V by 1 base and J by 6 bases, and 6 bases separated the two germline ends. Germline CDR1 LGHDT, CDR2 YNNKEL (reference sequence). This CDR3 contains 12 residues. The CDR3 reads CASSQVSSEAFF. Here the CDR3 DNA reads TGTGCCAGCAGCCAAGTGTCTTCTGAAGCTTTCTTT. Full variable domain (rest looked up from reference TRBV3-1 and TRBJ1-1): DTAVSQTPKYLVTQMGNDKSIKCEQNLGHDTMYWYKQDSKKFLKIMFSYNNKELIINETVPNRFSPKSPDKAHLNLHINSLELGDSAVYFCASSQVSSEAFFGQGTRLTVV.

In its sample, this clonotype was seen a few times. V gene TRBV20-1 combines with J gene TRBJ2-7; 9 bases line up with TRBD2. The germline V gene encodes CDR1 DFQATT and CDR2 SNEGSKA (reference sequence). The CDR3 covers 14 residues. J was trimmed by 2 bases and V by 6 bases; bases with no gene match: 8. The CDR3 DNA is TGCAGTGCCCAGACGGTAGCGGGGGCCTACGAGCAGTACTTC. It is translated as CSAQTVAGAYEQYF.

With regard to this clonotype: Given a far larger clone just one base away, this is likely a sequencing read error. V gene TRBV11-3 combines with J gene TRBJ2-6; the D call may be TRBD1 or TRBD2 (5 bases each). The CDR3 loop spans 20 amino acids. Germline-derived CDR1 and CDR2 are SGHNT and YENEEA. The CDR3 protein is CASSFGGYPKSSSGADVLTF. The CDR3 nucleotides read TGTGCCAGCAGTTTTGGGGGATACCCCAAATCGAGCTCTGGGGCCGACGTCCTGACTTTC.

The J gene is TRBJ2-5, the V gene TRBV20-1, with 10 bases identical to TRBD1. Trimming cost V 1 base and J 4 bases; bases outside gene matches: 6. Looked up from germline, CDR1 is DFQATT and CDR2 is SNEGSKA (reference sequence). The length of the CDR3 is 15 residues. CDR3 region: CSARVGTGAGETQYF. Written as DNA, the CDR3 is TGCAGTGCTAGAGTCGGGACAGGGGCAGGAGAGACCCAGTACTTC.